The 25 T cell receptor beta chains in this list originate from one sample, sequenced in a study of breast tumors, draining lymph nodes, adjacent tissues. TCRdb independently ran MiXCR on the multiplex PCR reads; one entry per CDR3 protein. The repertoire has 20,000 to 25,000 distinct CDR3 sequences, almost 70% of them found once; the top ten carry about 25%. The material sequenced was tumor-adjacent breast tissue. All receptors derive from a female donor with breast cancer. Some clones in this sample may be carry-over from other donors' samples.

V usage is TRBV11-3 and J usage is TRBJ2-6; D gene ambiguous. This CDR3 has 16 residues. V gave up 5 bases and J gave up 0 bases, with 11 bases separating them. In germline, CDR1 is SGHNT, CDR2 YENEEA. As DNA, the CDR3 is TGTGCCAGCAGCCACCGACACGTCTCTGGGGCCAACGTCCTGACTTTC. It translates to CASSHRHVSGANVLTF. Looking up the rest from reference TRBV11-3 and TRBJ2-6 gives the full variable domain: EAGVVQSPRYKIIEKKQPVAFWCNPISGHNTLYWYLQNLGQGPELLIRYENEEAVDDSQLPKDRFSAERLKGVDSTLKIQPAELGDSAVYLCASSHRHVSGANVLTFGAGSRLTVL.

This chain joins TRBV28 and TRBJ1-4, with unresolved D. Per the germline V gene, CDR1 is MDHEN and CDR2 is SYDVKM. Trimming left V 4 bases short and J 2 bases short, with 11 bases between. CDR3 length: 15 amino acids. CDR3 DNA sequence: TGTGCCAGCAGTTCCCCGGGTTCCACTAATGAAAAACTGTTTTTT. Translating gives CASSSPGSTNEKLFF.

Many counts were recorded for this clonotype. V is TRBV27 and J is TRBJ1-5; no firm D call. Trimming cost V 0 bases and J 2 bases, with 8 bases left between them. This CDR3 comprises 15 residues. Germline assignment: CDR1 MNHEY and CDR2 SMNVEV (reference sequence). The CDR3 DNA is TGTGCCAGCAGTTTATCACAAGGGCGCAATCAGCCCCAGCATTTT. As protein: CASSLSQGRNQPQHF.

This clonotype appeared a single time. This rearrangement joins TRBV12-3 or TRBV12-4 to TRBJ2-5; D possibly corresponds to TRBD2 (5 bases). V shed 4 bases and J shed 5 bases, with 23 bases lying between them. The CDR3 length is 17 residues. The CDR3 loop reads CASSSQPLRGSGETQYF. The CDR3 DNA sequence: TGTGCCAGCAGTTCTCAGCCCCTTCGCGGGTCTGGGGAGACCCAGTACTTC.

By share, this clonotype ranks as medium-sized (0.01 to 0.1%). The chain couples TRBV19 to TRBJ2-7; TRBD1 matches at 7 bases. Germline CDR1 reads LNHDA; CDR2 reads SQIVND (reference sequence). V trimming: 3 bases; J trimming: 6 bases; junction bases outside the gene matches: 5. This CDR3 comprises 13 residues. For the CDR3, the DNA is TGTGCCAGTAGTATCGACAGGGCAGGCGAGCAGTACTTC. It encodes CASSIDRAGEQYF.

This clonotype was recorded a few times. The chain uses TRBV20-1 and TRBJ1-5; TRBD1 is a possible D gene (5 bases). This CDR3 is 14 amino acids long. Germline CDR1 reads DFQATT; CDR2 reads SNEGSKA (reference sequence). The V end lost 6 bases, the J end lost 4 bases, and 16 bases lay between the germline ends. CDR3 loop: CSAQDISGNQPQHF. Here the CDR3 DNA reads TGCAGTGCCCAGGACATCTCGGGGAATCAGCCCCAGCATTTT.

The chain recombines TRBV27 with TRBJ2-1; 9 bases fit TRBD1. This CDR3 is built from 14 residues. V gave up 6 bases and J gave up 16 bases; unmatched junction bases: 16. The germline V gene encodes CDR1 MNHEY and CDR2 SMNVEV (reference sequence). For the CDR3, the DNA is TGTGCCAGCAGCCCTCGCCTTTGGGACAGGGTATCTTTCTTC. Translated: CASSPRLWDRVSFF.

This clonotype was counted many times. Given a much more abundant clone one base away, this may be a read error. V and J are TRBV2 and TRBJ1-5; TRBD1 is a possible D gene (6 bases). The tail of the sequence fits TRBJ2-3 better, so the J call may be wrong. Germline loops: CDR1 SNHLY, CDR2 FYNNEI. This CDR3 is 13 amino acids long. CDR3 coding DNA: TGTGCCAGCCGTAGGGACGCAGGACAGCCCCAGTATTTT. This translates into CASRRDAGQPQYF.

The rearrangement links TRBV2 to TRBJ2-5; possibly TRBD1 or TRBD2 for D (6 bases each). The CDR3 runs to 13 residues. Germline CDR1 SNHLY, CDR2 FYNNEI. V was pared by 5 bases and J by 3 bases, with 10 bases between. CDR3 sequence (DNA): TGTGCCAGCAGTATGGGGGGCGAAGAGACCCAGTACTTC. Translation gives CASSMGGEETQYF.

This sequence joins TRBV30 and TRBJ2-7; no reliable D call. The V end was cut by 3 bases, the J end by 3 bases, with 9 bases between. The germline gives CDR1 GTSNPN, CDR2 SVGIG (reference sequence). This CDR3 contains 12 residues. CDR3 sequence reads: CAWSFGNYEQYF. The CDR3 DNA sequence: TGTGCCTGGAGCTTCGGAAACTACGAGCAGTACTTC.

Regarding this clonotype: A junction end diverges from the germline sequence, so it may reflect a read error. The chain carries TRBV10-2 and TRBJ1-3; D perhaps matches TRBD1 (6 bases). The length of the CDR3 is 16 residues. Germline V gene sequence: CDR1 WSHSY, CDR2 SAAADI. DNA for the CDR3: TGTGCCAGCAGCCAGGGGTCCGGGCCGCAGGGAAACACCATATATTTT. Amino acids: CASSQGSGPQGNTIYF.

About this clonotype: The junction does not match germline at one end; this may be a read error. J is TRBJ2-2 and V is TRBV13; 9 bases fit TRBD2. CDR1 PRHDT and CDR2 FYEKMQ come from the germline V gene (reference sequence). This CDR3 has 14 amino acids. CDR3 protein: CASRLAGVTGELFF. The DNA of the CDR3 is TGTGCCAGCAGGTTAGCGGGAGTAACCGGGGAGCTGTTTTTT.

This clonotype was counted ten times or more. The chain joins TRBV11-1 to TRBJ1-2, with 10 nucleotides matching TRBD1. With 5 bases clipped from V and 4 bases from J, the junction kept 7 bases outside the gene matches. Germline lookup yields CDR1 SGHAT and CDR2 FQDESV (reference sequence). CDR3 size: 15 residues. The CDR3 DNA reads as TGTGCCAGCAGCACGCGGACAGGGGGAGTCTATGGCTACACCTTC. Translation: CASSTRTGGVYGYTF.

The chain is built from TRBV5-6 and TRBJ2-7; D is ambiguous. V was shortened by 1 base and J by 7 bases, with 12 bases between the two germline ends. This CDR3 comprises 13 residues. CDR1 is SGHDT and CDR2 is YYEEEE in the germline V gene. CDR3 amino acids: CASSLFSAGEQYF. The DNA for the CDR3 is TGTGCCAGCAGCTTGTTTTCGGCCGGAGAGCAGTACTTC.

The chain links TRBV29-1 to TRBJ2-6; 9 bases match TRBD1. V was clipped by 6 bases and J by 1 base; unmatched bases: 13. Germline lookup yields CDR1 SQVTM and CDR2 ANQGSEA. The CDR3 length is 18 residues. CDR3 sequence reads: CSVDSGTGSLSGANVLTF. CDR3 coding DNA: TGCAGCGTCGATTCCGGGACAGGGTCTCTTTCTGGGGCCAACGTCCTGACTTTC.

This clonotype was seen repeatedly, ten times or more. V and J are TRBV30 and TRBJ2-6; D is possibly TRBD1 (5 bases). V dropped 2 bases and J dropped 0 bases, with 5 bases sitting between them. The CDR3 is 14 residues long. From germline, CDR1 is GTSNPN and CDR2 SVGIG (reference sequence). CDR3: CAWSRGSGANVLTF. The CDR3 bases are TGTGCCTGGAGTAGGGGCTCTGGGGCCAACGTCCTGACTTTC.

The chain couples TRBV29-1 to TRBJ2-7; no firm D call. The CDR3 runs to 12 residues. Germline assignment: CDR1 SQVTM and CDR2 ANQGSEA. Trimming removed 4 bases from V and 5 bases from J, with 12 bases in between. Here the CDR3 reads CSVGHSAHEQYF. CDR3 nucleotides: TGCAGCGTTGGGCACAGTGCCCACGAGCAGTACTTC.

The gene calls are TRBV15 and TRBJ2-1, with D possibly matching TRBD2 (6 bases). Germline CDR1 reads LNHNV; CDR2 reads YYDKDF (reference sequence). Trimming left V 1 base short and J 7 bases short, with 14 bases between. The CDR3 runs 15 residues. CDR3 protein: CATSRGRTAGNEQFF. CDR3 bases: TGTGCCACCAGCAGAGGACGGACCGCGGGGAATGAGCAGTTCTTC.

J is TRBJ2-7 and V is TRBV2; D is ambiguous. Germline loops: CDR1 SNHLY, CDR2 FYNNEI. The CDR3 is 11 amino acids. Trimming pared 1 base from V and 6 bases from J, leaving 4 bases between. The CDR3 nucleotides are TGTGCCAGCAGTGAAGTGAGCGAGCAGTACTTC. Translated, it gives CASSEVSEQYF.

A note on this clonotype: An end of the junction differs from the germline gene, which may be a read error. The J gene is TRBJ1-6, the V gene TRBV20-1; D is uncertain. This CDR3 is built from 13 residues. Germline V gives CDR1 DFQATT, CDR2 SNEGSKA (reference sequence). CDR3 region: CSARASSNSPLHF. In nucleotides, the CDR3 is TGCAGTGCTAGAGCGTCCTCTAATTCACCCCTCCACTTT.

The genes are TRBV5-5 and TRBJ2-7; 7 bases line up with TRBD1. With V trimmed by 0 bases and J by 7 bases, 4 bases remained unmatched. The CDR3 is 13 amino acids. The V gene's germline CDR1 is SGHKS and CDR2 YYEKEE (reference sequence). The CDR3 bases are TGTGCCAGCAGCTTGGTAGGGGGCGGGGAGCAGTACTTC. Its protein is CASSLVGGGEQYF.

The count of this clonotype is one. V is TRBV5-5 and J is TRBJ2-7; D tentatively reads TRBD1 or TRBD2 (5 bases each). Germline V gene lookup returns CDR1 SGHKS and CDR2 YYEKEE (reference sequence). The CDR3 runs to 16 residues. Trimming stripped 3 bases from V and 4 bases from J, with 20 bases between. The CDR3 DNA reads as TGTGCCAGCAGCTCCCCCCATCGGGGCAAACTATACGAGCAGTACTTC. It specifies CASSSPHRGKLYEQYF.

The V call is TRBV28, the J call TRBJ2-7, with D perhaps matching TRBD1 or TRBD2 (5 bases each). The CDR3 is 14 amino acids. V dropped 4 bases and J dropped 0 bases, with 10 bases sitting between them. Germline V gene data show CDR1 as MDHEN and CDR2 as SYDVKM. In nucleotides, the CDR3 is TGTGCCAGCAGTTATCCAGGGAGCTCCTACGAGCAGTACTTC. Its translation: CASSYPGSSYEQYF.

This clonotype was detected many times. The rearrangement joins TRBV12-3 or TRBV12-4 to TRBJ2-3; no firm D call. The V end lost 6 bases, the J end lost 0 bases, and 7 bases lay between the germline ends. CDR3 length equals 13 residues. CDR3 amino acids: CASSMTSTDTQYF. In DNA form, the CDR3 reads TGTGCCAGCAGCATGACTAGCACAGATACGCAGTATTTT.

The chain uses TRBV20-1 and TRBJ2-3; unclear D gene. The germline V gene has CDR1 DFQATT and CDR2 SNEGSKA (reference sequence). This CDR3 region has 11 residues. The ends were cut back, 6 bases at V and 4 bases at J, with 8 bases in the middle. CDR3 sequence (DNA): TGCAGTGCCTCTTCGGCAGATACGCAGTATTTT. It encodes CSASSADTQYF.